Below, 18 T cell receptor beta chains from the same sample are listed, as sequenced in a study of CD8+CD57+ T cells in acquired aplastic anemia (dated by TCRdb to about 2018). For sequencing, an Illumina HiSeq 2000 was employed. TCR beta VDJ combination and CDR3 sequence profiling used genomic DNA as the template. The public sequencing data were trimmed at Q25 with fastp and processed into clonotypes with MiXCR by TCRdb, which kept only in-frame beta chains. For every CDR3 protein sequence, its rows merge into one entry that carries the most common genes and DNA. Within this sample are fewer than 250,000 distinct CDR3 sequences, with around half of them counted one time only. Under 9% of the sample belongs to the ten largest clones. Flow cytometry had shown CD8+CD57+ cell expansion in the patients selected for sequencing. Sample: sorted CD4+, CD8+, or CD8+CD57+ T cells (not recorded which) from PBMCs. The receptors stem from a human donor with aplastic anemia.

This chain uses TRBV7-9 with TRBJ2-3, with D perhaps matching TRBD1 or TRBD2 (5 bases each). Looked up from germline, CDR1 is SEHNR and CDR2 is FQNEAQ (reference sequence). Trimming took 5 bases from V and 1 from J, leaving 13 bases between them. The CDR3 is 15 amino acids. CDR3 nucleotide sequence: TGTGCCAGCAGCAGGGACGGTATAGGCACAGATACGCAGTATTTT. Encoded protein: CASSRDGIGTDTQYF.

In this sample, this clonotype turned up many times. The gene calls are TRBV20-1 and TRBJ2-1; the D call may be TRBD1 or TRBD2 (5 bases each). This CDR3 comprises 17 residues. V was cut by 2 bases and J by 4 bases, with 21 bases left in between. CDR1 DFQATT and CDR2 SNEGSKA come from the germline V gene (reference sequence). CDR3 DNA: TGCAGTGCTAGAAGTCGGGACCGGGACGGAGAATACAATGAGCAGTTCTTC. This translates into CSARSRDRDGEYNEQFF.

This chain links TRBV20-1 with TRBJ1-2; tentative D call: TRBD1 (6 bases). Germline V gene sequence: CDR1 DFQATT, CDR2 SNEGSKA (reference sequence). The ends were cut back, 6 bases at V and 5 bases at J, with 16 bases in the middle. The CDR3 is 13 amino acids. DNA of the CDR3: TGCAGTGCGAGAAAGACTACAGGGTATGGCTACACCTTC. Translating it yields CSARKTTGYGYTF.

The sample holds one count of this clonotype. The chain carries TRBV7-9 and TRBJ1-6; D might be TRBD1 (5 bases). CDR1 is SEHNR, CDR2 FQNEAQ, per germline (reference sequence). The V gene lost 5 bases and the J gene lost 5 bases, with 16 bases spanning the gap. This CDR3 has 16 residues. The CDR3 protein is CASSLRYDRNNSPLHF. The CDR3 bases are TGTGCCAGCAGCCTAAGGTATGACAGAAATAATTCACCCCTCCACTTT.

This clonotype has just a few counts. The chain joins TRBV10-3 to TRBJ1-6, with a weak D call TRBD1 (6 bases). Germline assignment: CDR1 ENHRY and CDR2 SYGVKD. The CDR3 runs 15 residues. With 3 bases removed from V and 4 bases from J, the gap between germline ends came to 10 bases. DNA of the CDR3: TGTGCCATCAGTGACGAGGGGGTTTATAATTCACCCCTCCACTTT. Protein: CAISDEGVYNSPLHF.

Written as DNA, the CDR3 is TGCAGTGCTAGAGAAGGGACAGGGGAACTCTACGAGCAGTACTTC. Translation: CSAREGTGELYEQYF. The chain combines TRBV20-1 with TRBJ2-7, with 10 bases fitting TRBD1. Germline CDR1 is DFQATT and CDR2 is SNEGSKA (reference sequence). Trimming removed 0 bases from V and 3 bases from J; junction bases left unmatched: 5. The CDR3 is 15 amino acids.

Remarks on this clonotype: A read error may be the cause here, since a much bigger clone is one base away. This sequence joins TRBV25-1 and TRBJ1-4; a weak D match, TRBD1 (5 bases). The germline V and J ends were trimmed by 7 bases and 4 bases, with 10 bases remaining between them. The CDR3 has 13 amino acids. Germline V CDR1 and CDR2: MGHDK, SYGVNS. The CDR3 sequence is CASMEQDNEKLFF. In DNA, the CDR3 is TGTGCCAGCATGGAACAGGATAATGAAAAACTGTTTTTT.

The J gene is TRBJ1-2, the V gene TRBV29-1; D gene unclear. V was trimmed by 3 bases and J by 3 bases, leaving 8 bases between them. Germline V CDR1 and CDR2: SQVTM, ANQGSEA. This CDR3 is built from 12 residues. CDR3 amino acids: CSVDYADYGYTF. DNA for the CDR3: TGCAGCGTTGACTACGCGGACTATGGCTACACCTTC.

This chain uses TRBV7-9 with TRBJ2-2, with 8 positions matching TRBD1. The CDR3 loop spans 15 amino acids. V lost 5 bases to trimming and J lost 4 bases; unmatched junction nucleotides: 6. Germline CDR1 SEHNR, CDR2 FQNEAQ (reference sequence). The CDR3: CASSLRTGRTGELFF. The CDR3 bases are TGTGCCAGCAGCCTCAGGACAGGGCGCACCGGGGAGCTGTTTTTT.

In this sample, this clonotype turned up many times. V usage is TRBV9 and J usage is TRBJ2-7, with D hard to call. Trimming removed 0 bases at V and 5 bases at J, with 21 bases between. This CDR3 region has 17 residues. Looked up from germline, CDR1 is SGDLS and CDR2 is YYNGEE. The CDR3 DNA follows: TGTGCCAGCAGCGTAGCGGATCTCGGAGCCCCGCTGAACGAGCAGTACTTC. Its protein is CASSVADLGAPLNEQYF.

This clonotype was detected ten times or more. This chain uses TRBV5-1 with TRBJ2-7; D perhaps matches TRBD2 (6 bases). The germline V gene has CDR1 SGHRS and CDR2 YFSETQ. Trimming shortened V by 0 bases and J by 2 bases, and 12 bases separated the two germline ends. The CDR3 is 15 amino acids. The CDR3 DNA reads as TGCGCCAGCAGCTTGGAAGCGGGCGTCACCTACGAGCAGTACTTC. This gives the protein CASSLEAGVTYEQYF.

This clonotype showed up many times. The chain is built from TRBV24-1 and TRBJ2-7, with D unclear. Trimming left V 3 bases short and J 3 bases short, with 8 bases between. CDR1 KGHDR and CDR2 SFDVKD come from the germline V gene. The CDR3 runs to 13 residues. CDR3 sequence (DNA): TGTGCCACCAGTGATAGTTGGGGCTACGAGCAGTACTTC. Its protein is CATSDSWGYEQYF.

The J gene is TRBJ2-7, the V gene TRBV2, with D perhaps assigned TRBD1 or TRBD2 (5 bases each). This CDR3 contains 13 residues. Between the trimmed V and J ends, which lost 6 bases and 2 bases, there was a span of 11 bases. Per germline, CDR1 SNHLY and CDR2 FYNNEI. The CDR3 sequence: CASRRGPTYEQYF. The CDR3 region has the DNA TGTGCCAGCAGAAGGGGACCGACCTACGAGCAGTACTTC.

This clonotype has just one count. This may arise from a read error, as a much more abundant clone is one base away. J is TRBJ2-3 and V is TRBV5-6, with D possibly called TRBD1 or TRBD2 (5 bases each). Per the germline V gene, CDR1 is SGHDT and CDR2 is YYEEEE. With 3 bases removed from V and 8 bases from J, the gap between germline ends came to 16 bases. CDR3 length equals 14 residues. CDR3 coding DNA: TGTGCCAGCAGCTGGGGAACGACGAGGGGTACGCAGTATTTT. This encodes CASSWGTTRGTQYF.

This clonotype was seen many times. V and J are TRBV4-3 and TRBJ2-1, with unresolved D. This CDR3 is 13 amino acids long. Germline CDR1 is LGHNA and CDR2 is YSLEER. V was clipped by 1 base and J by 6 bases, with 7 bases between them. CDR3 in amino acids: CASSQGYGNEQFF. CDR3 sequence (DNA): TGCGCCAGCAGCCAAGGCTACGGCAATGAGCAGTTCTTC.

V and J are TRBV10-3 and TRBJ2-7, with D possibly TRBD1 on 5 matching bases. The CDR3 covers 16 residues. Germline CDR1 is ENHRY and CDR2 is SYGVKD. Trimming took 4 bases from V and 3 from J, leaving 19 bases between them. CDR3 DNA: TGTGCCATCAGTGGCGGTGGGGCGCAAAGGGTCTACGAGCAGTACTTC. Its translation: CAISGGGAQRVYEQYF.

The chain has TRBV5-1 and TRBJ2-3; D may be TRBD2 (6 bases). Germline V CDR1 and CDR2: SGHRS, YFSETQ. V was trimmed by 2 bases and J by 2 bases, leaving 18 bases between them. The CDR3 runs to 17 residues. This CDR3 is CASSFGSTFSNTDTQYF. CDR3 DNA: TGCGCCAGCAGCTTCGGGAGCACGTTCTCTAACACAGATACGCAGTATTTT.

This clonotype occurred a few times. J is TRBJ1-5 and V is TRBV6-6; the match to TRBD1 covers 10 bases. Germline values: CDR1 MNHNY, CDR2 SVGAGI (reference sequence). The V gene end was trimmed by 3 bases and the J gene end by 5 bases; junction bases not matched to a gene: 16. CDR3 length: 19 amino acids. This chain's CDR3 is CASSYIGSWGQGSDQPQHF. CDR3 bases: TGTGCCAGCAGTTATATTGGGTCTTGGGGACAGGGGTCGGATCAGCCCCAGCATTTT.